This entry is about one T cell receptor (beta chain). What it binds is unknown. The record originates from a study of vaccination effects on CD4 cells after COVID-19. On the study more broadly: Vaccination of participants consisted of two doses of either the BNT162b2 or mRNA-1273 vaccine.

Germline CDR1 and CDR2: SGHRS and YFSETQ. The CDR3 sequence is 15 residues long. The ends were cut back, 0 bases at V and 1 base at J, with 10 bases in the middle. Clones were read by immunoSEQ multiplex PCR, and TCRdb kept only the in-frame ones, dropping some. This table has about 55,000 clones, around 70% appearing once. Pools of viral peptides were used by the ViraFEST assay to expand antigen-specific CD4+ T cells ahead of sequencing. When around 9 days of culture had elapsed, CD4+ T cells were isolated. Nucleocapsid antibodies stayed negative before and after vaccination, showing no earlier SARS-CoV-2 infection. Cultures received IL-2 medium that replaced half the medium on days 3 and 7.

Sequencing used CD4+ T cells from PBMCs cultured with SARS-CoV-2 spike peptides, obtained before COVID-19 vaccination. The receptor comes from a human donor who received a COVID-19 vaccine. V and J are TRBV5-1 and TRBJ1-1; D remains ambiguous. The CDR3 here is CASSLGAVENTEAFF. In DNA, the CDR3 is TGCGCCAGCAGCTTGGGGGCAGTAGAGAACACTGAAGCTTTCTTT.